This T cell receptor (beta chain) came from a study of T cell responses to AZD1222 COVID-19 vaccine. Whole-study findings and limits: It should be noted that donors were predominantly white British and more often female, and clonal diversity was possibly underestimated. After the peak T cell response, and only then, were repertoires sampled.

Germline lookup yields CDR1 MNHGY and CDR2 SVAAGI. CDR3 size: 15 residues. J was trimmed by 4 bases and V by 2 bases; bases with no gene match: 5. Note on this clone: The antigen is unknown.

Some second doses came at about 4 weeks and others at about 12 weeks; these were pooled. The protocol was immunoSEQ multiplex PCR, while the TCRdb copy is restricted to in-frame clones and leaves out a portion. Of tens of thousands of clones in the sample, 80% to 95% were seen once. This rearrangement joins TRBV6-9 to TRBJ1-1, with 9 bases fitting TRBD1. This sequence was found in an adult who received the AZD1222 COVID-19 vaccine. Source: peripheral blood, taken 28 days after the second AZD1222 dose. The CDR3: CASSYKGQGRTEAFF. Written as DNA, the CDR3 is TGTGCCAGCAGTTATAAGGGACAGGGTCGCACTGAAGCTTTCTTT.